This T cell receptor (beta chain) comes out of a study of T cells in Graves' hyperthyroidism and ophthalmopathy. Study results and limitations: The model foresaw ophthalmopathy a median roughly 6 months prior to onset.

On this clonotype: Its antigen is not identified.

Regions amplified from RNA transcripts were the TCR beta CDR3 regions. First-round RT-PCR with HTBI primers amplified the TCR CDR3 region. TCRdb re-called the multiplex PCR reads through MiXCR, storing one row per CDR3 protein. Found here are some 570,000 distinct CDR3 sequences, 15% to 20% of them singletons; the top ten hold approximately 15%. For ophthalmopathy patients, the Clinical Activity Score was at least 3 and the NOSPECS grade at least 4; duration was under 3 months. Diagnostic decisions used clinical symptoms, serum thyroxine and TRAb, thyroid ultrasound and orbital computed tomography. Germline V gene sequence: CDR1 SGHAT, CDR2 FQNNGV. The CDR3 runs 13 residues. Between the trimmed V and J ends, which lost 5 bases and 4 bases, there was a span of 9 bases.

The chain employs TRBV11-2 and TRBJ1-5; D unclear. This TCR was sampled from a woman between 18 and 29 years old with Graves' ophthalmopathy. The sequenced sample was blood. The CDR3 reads CASSRPGNQPQHF. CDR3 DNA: TGTGCCAGCAGCCGCCCGGGTAATCAGCCCCAGCATTTT.